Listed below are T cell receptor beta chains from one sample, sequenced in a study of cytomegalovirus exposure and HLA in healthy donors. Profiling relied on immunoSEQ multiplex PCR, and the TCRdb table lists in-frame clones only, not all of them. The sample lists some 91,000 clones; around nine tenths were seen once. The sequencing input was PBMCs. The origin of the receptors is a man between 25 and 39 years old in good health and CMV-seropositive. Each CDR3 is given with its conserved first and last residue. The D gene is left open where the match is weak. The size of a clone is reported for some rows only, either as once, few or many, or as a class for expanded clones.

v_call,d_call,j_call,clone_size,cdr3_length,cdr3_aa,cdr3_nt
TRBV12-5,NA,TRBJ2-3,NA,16,CASGFVGGGAPDTQYF,TGTGCTAGTGGTTTTGTTGGCGGAGGGGCCCCAGATACGCAGTATTTT
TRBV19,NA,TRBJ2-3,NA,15,CASSLHDLGTYTQYF,TGTGCCAGTAGTCTTCACGACCTAGGCACATATACGCAGTATTTT
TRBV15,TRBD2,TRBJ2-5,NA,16,CATSRRLAGGGETQYF,TGTGCCACCAGCAGACGACTAGCGGGAGGGGGAGAGACCCAGTACTTC
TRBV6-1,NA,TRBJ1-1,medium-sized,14,CASSDWERNTEAFF,TGTGCCAGCAGTGATTGGGAGCGGAACACTGAAGCTTTCTTT
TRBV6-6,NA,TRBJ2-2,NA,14,CASKDSRDSGELFF,TGTGCCAGCAAGGACTCCCGGGACTCCGGGGAGCTGTTTTTT
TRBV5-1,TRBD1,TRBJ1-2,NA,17,CASSPQPGQGAINGYTF,TGCGCCAGCAGCCCCCAGCCGGGACAGGGGGCAATCAATGGCTACACCTTC
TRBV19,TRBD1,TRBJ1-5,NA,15,CASSITGGSNQPQHF,TGTGCCAGTAGTATAACAGGGGGGAGCAATCAGCCCCAGCATTTT
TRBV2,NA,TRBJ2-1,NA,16,CASRLRDFSSYNEQFF,TGTGCCAGCAGACTCCGGGACTTCAGCTCCTACAATGAGCAGTTCTTC
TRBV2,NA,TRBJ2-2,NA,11,CASFLAGELFF,TGTGCCAGCTTTCTAGCCGGGGAGCTGTTTTTT
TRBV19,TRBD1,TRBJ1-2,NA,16,CASSLTDREYDYGYTF,TGTGCCAGTAGCCTTACCGACAGGGAATATGACTATGGCTACACCTTC
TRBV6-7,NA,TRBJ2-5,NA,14,CASSYRQVLETQYF,TGTGCCAGCAGTTACCGACAGGTCTTAGAGACCCAGTACTTC
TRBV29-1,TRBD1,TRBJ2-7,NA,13,CSTTGTGDYEQHF,TGCAGCACCACCGGGACAGGGGACTACGAGCAGCACTTC
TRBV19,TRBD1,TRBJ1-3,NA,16,CASLQGAISSGNTIYF,TGTGCCAGCCTACAGGGGGCCATCAGCTCTGGAAACACCATATATTTT
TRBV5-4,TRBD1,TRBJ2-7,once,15,CASSSGGTGDHEQYF,TGTGCCAGCAGCTCGGGGGGGACAGGGGACCACGAGCAGTACTTC
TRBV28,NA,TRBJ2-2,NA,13,CASRNPSTGELFF,TGTGCCAGCAGAAATCCCTCGACCGGGGAGCTGTTTTTT
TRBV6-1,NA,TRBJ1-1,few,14,CASSEFGKNTEAFF,TGTGCCAGCAGTGAATTCGGTAAGAACACTGAAGCTTTCTTT
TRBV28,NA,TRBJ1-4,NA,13,CASSSTFGEKLFF,TGTGCCAGCAGTTCGACATTTGGTGAAAAACTGTTTTTT
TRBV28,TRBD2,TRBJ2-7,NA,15,CASSIAGLSSYEQYF,TGTGCCAGCAGTATAGCGGGACTCAGCTCCTACGAGCAGTACTTC
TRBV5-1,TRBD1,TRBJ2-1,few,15,CASSFWDRVDNEQFF,TGCGCCAGCAGCTTTTGGGACAGGGTGGACAATGAGCAGTTCTTC
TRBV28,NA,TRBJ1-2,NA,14,CASSFGGLHYGYTF,TGTGCCAGCAGTTTCGGGGGTCTTCACTATGGCTACACCTTC
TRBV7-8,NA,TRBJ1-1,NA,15,CASSPRGRGDTEAFF,TGTGCCAGCAGCCCACGGGGGAGGGGGGACACTGAAGCTTTCTTT
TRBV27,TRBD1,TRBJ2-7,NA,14,CASSLPDRRGEQYF,TGTGCCAGCAGTTTACCGGACAGGCGAGGCGAGCAGTACTTC
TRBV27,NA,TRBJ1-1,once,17,CASSLSIGGGRNTEAFF,TGTGCCAGCAGTTTATCGATAGGCGGTGGTAGAAACACTGAAGCTTTCTTT
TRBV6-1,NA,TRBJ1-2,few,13,CASSPLGHYGYTF,TGTGCCAGCAGTCCCCTAGGCCACTATGGCTACACCTTC